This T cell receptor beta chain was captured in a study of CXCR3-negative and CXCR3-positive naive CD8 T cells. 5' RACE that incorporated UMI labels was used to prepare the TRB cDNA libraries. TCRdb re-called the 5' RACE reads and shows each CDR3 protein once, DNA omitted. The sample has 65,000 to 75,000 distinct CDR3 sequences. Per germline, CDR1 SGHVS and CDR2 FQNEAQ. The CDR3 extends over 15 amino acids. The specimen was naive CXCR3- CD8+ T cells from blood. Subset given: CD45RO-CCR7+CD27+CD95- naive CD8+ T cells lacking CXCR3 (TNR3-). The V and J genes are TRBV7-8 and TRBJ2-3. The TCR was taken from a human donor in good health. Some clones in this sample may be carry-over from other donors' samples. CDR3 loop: CASSLSRLGTDTQYF.